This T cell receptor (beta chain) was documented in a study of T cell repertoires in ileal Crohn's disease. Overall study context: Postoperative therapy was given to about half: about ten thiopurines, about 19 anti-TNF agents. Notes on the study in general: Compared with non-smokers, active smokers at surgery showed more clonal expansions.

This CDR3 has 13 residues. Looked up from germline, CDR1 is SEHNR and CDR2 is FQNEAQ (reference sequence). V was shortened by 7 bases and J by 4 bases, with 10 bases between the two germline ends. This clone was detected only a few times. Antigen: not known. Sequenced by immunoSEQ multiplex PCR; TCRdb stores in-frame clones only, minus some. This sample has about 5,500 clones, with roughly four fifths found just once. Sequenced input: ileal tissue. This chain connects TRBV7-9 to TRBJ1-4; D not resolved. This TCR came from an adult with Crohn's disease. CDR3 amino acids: CASTWEGNEKLFF. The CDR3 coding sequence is TGTGCCAGCACGTGGGAGGGTAATGAAAAACTGTTTTTT.